This T cell receptor (beta chain) is drawn from a study of shared clonotypes between healthy human individuals. This clone was picked up a small number of times. The naive CD8 subset, CD45RO-negative cells positively selected for CCR7, excluded terminally differentiated effector memory CD45RA+ cells. Donors were healthy HIV-negative adults without recently reported acute infections or vaccinations. Per sorted-subset replicate PCR, input was 200 to 250 ng DNA, representing tens of thousands of T cell genomes. Under the authors' procedure: ImmunoSEQ sequences covered only the junction and lacked quality scores; filtering therefore differed. Sequenced by immunoSEQ multiplex PCR; TCRdb stores in-frame clones only, minus some. V and J calls and clone size come straight from that table; D and trimming were deduced from the DNA. The profile shows 2 million or so clones, about 95% of them singletons. Trimming took 7 bases from V and 7 from J; bases not matched to a gene: 10. The CDR3 loop spans 15 amino acids. In germline, CDR1 is MNHEY, CDR2 SMNVEV (reference sequence).

V gene TRBV27 combines with J gene TRBJ1-6, with 7 bases that match TRBD1. Specimen: naive CD8+ T cells sorted from blood. The TCR sequence derives from a man between 18 and 29 years old in good health. The CDR3 DNA reads TGTGCCAGCACCGTGGGCGCAGGGGGGAATTCACCCCTCCACTTT. It encodes CASTVGAGGNSPLHF.